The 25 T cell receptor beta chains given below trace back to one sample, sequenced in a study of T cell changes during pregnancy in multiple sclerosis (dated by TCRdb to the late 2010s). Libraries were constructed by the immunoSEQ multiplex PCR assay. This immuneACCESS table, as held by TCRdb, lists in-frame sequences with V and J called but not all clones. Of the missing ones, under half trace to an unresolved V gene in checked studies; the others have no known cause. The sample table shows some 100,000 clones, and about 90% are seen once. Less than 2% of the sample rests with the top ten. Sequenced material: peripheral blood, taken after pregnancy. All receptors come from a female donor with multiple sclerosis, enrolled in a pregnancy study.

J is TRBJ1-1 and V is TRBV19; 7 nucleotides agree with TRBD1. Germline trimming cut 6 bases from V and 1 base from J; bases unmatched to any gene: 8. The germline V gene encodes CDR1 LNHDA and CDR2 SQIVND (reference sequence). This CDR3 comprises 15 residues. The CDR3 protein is CASSGGQVGNTEAFF. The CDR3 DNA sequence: TGTGCCAGTAGCGGAGGACAGGTGGGGAACACTGAAGCTTTCTTT. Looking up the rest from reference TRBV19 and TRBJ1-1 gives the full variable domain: DGGITQSPKYLFRKEGQNVTLSCEQNLNHDAMYWYRQDPGQGLRLIYYSQIVNDFQKGDIAEGYSVSREKKESFPLTVTSAQKNPTAFYLCASSGGQVGNTEAFFGQGTRLTVV.

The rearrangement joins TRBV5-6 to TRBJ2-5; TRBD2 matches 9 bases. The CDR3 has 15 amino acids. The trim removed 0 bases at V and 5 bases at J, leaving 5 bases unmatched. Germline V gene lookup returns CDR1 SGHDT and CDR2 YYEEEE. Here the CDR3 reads CASSLALAGSETQYF. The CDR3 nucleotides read TGTGCCAGCAGCTTGGCACTAGCGGGTTCGGAGACCCAGTACTTC.

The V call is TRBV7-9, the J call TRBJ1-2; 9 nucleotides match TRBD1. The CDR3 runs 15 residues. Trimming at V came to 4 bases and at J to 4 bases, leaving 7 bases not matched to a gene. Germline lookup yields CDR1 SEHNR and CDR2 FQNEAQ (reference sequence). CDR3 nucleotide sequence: TGTGCCAGCAGCTCGGGACAGGGCCTTTTCTATGGCTACACCTTC. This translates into CASSSGQGLFYGYTF.

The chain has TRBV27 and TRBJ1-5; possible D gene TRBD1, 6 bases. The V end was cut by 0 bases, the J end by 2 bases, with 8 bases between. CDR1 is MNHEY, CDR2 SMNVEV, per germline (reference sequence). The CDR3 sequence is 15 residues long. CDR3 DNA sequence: TGTGCCAGCAGTTTATCCCGACAGGGCAATCAGCCCCAGCATTTT. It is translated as CASSLSRQGNQPQHF.

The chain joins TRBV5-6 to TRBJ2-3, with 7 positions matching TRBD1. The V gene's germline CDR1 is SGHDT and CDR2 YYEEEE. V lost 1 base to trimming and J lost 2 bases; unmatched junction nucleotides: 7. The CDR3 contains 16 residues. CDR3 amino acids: CASSLLGDRDTDTQYF. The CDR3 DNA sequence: TGTGCCAGCAGCTTGCTGGGGGACAGAGACACAGATACGCAGTATTTT.

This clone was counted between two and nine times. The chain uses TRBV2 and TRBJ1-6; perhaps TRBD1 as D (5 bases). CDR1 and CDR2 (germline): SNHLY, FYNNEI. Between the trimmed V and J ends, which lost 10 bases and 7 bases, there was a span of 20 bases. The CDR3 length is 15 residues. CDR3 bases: TGTGCCACCCTAGAAAGGGTGTCAGGGAATTCACCCCTCCACTTT. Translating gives CATLERVSGNSPLHF.

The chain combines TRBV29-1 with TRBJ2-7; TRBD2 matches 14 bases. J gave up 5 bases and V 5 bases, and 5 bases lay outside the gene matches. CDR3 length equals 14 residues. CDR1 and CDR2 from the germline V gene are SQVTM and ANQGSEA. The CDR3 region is CSVLKGLAGDEQYF. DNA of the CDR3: TGCAGCGTTCTTAAGGGACTAGCGGGAGACGAGCAGTACTTC.

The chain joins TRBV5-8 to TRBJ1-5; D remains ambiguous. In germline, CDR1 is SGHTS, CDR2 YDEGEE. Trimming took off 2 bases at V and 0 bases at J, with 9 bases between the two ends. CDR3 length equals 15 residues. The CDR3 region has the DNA TGTGCCAGCAGCTTCTGGAGAAGTAGCAATCAGCCCCAGCATTTT. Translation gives CASSFWRSSNQPQHF.

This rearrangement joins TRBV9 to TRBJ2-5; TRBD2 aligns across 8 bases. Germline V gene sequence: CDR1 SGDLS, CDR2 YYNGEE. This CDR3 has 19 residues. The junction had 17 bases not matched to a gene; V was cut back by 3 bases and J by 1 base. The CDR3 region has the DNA TGTGCCAGCAGCGCCGGGCTATTGGCGGGGGGCATCTTCCAAGAGACCCAGTACTTC. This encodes CASSAGLLAGGIFQETQYF.

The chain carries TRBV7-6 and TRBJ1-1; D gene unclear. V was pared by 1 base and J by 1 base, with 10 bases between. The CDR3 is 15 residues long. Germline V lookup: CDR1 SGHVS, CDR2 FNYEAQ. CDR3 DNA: TGTGCCAGCAGCTTAGGATCGGGAGCGAACACTGAAGCTTTCTTT. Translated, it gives CASSLGSGANTEAFF.

The CDR3 loop reads CASSSRSAGTGELFF. Written as DNA, the CDR3 is TGTGCCAGCAGTTCACGAAGTGCGGGGACCGGGGAGCTGTTTTTT. J is TRBJ2-2 and V is TRBV6-1; D might be TRBD2 (6 bases). The CDR3 length is 15 residues. V lost 5 bases to trimming and J lost 5 bases, with 15 bases between them. CDR1 MNHNS and CDR2 SASEGT come from the germline V gene.

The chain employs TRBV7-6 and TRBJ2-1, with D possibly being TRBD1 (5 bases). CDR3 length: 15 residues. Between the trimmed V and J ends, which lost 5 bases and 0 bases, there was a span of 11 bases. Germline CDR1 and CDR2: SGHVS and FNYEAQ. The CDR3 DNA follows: TGTGCCAGCAGCCAAGACAGTAGCTCCTACAATGAGCAGTTCTTC. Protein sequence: CASSQDSSSYNEQFF.

The CDR3 nucleotides are TGTGCCAGTAGTATAGCGGGGGGAGTAGTGGGCACTGAAGCTTTCTTT. Protein: CASSIAGGVVGTEAFF. V and J are TRBV19 and TRBJ1-1; possible D gene TRBD1, 5 bases. The CDR3 runs 16 residues. V lost 1 base and J lost 4, with 16 bases in between. CDR1 LNHDA and CDR2 SQIVND come from the germline V gene (reference sequence).

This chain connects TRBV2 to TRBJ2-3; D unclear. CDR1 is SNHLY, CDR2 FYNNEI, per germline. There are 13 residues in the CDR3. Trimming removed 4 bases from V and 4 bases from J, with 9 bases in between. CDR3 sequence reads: CASSANAADTQYF. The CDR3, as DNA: TGTGCCAGCAGTGCTAATGCGGCAGATACGCAGTATTTT.

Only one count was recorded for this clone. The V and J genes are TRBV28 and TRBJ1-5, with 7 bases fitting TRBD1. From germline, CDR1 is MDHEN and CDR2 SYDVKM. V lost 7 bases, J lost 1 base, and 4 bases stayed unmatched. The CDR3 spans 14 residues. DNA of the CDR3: TGTGCCAGCACCCAGACAGGGAGCAATCAGCCCCAGCATTTT. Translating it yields CASTQTGSNQPQHF.

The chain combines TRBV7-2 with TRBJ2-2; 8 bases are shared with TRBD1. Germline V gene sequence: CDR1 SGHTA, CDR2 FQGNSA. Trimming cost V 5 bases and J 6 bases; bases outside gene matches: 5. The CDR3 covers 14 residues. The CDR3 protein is CASSRQGPAGELFF. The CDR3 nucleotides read TGTGCCAGCAGCCGACAGGGGCCAGCCGGGGAGCTGTTTTTT. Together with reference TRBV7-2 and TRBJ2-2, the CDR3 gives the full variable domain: GAGVSQSPSNKVTEKGKDVELRCDPISGHTALYWYRQSLGQGLEFLIYFQGNSAPDKSGLPSDRFSAERTGGSVSTLTIQRTQQEDSAVYLCASSRQGPAGELFFGEGSRLTVL.

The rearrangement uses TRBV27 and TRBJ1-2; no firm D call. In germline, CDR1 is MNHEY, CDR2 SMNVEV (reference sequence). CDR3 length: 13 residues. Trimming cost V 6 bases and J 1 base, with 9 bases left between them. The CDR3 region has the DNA TGTGCCAGCAGGAAACAGAGTAACTATGGCTACACCTTC. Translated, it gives CASRKQSNYGYTF.

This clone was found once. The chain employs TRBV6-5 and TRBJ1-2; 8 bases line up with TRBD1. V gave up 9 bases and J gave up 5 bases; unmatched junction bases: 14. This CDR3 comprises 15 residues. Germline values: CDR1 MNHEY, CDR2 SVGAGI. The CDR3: CARTPRGRRPYGYTF. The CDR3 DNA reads TGTGCCAGGACTCCCAGGGGGCGTCGTCCATATGGCTACACCTTC.

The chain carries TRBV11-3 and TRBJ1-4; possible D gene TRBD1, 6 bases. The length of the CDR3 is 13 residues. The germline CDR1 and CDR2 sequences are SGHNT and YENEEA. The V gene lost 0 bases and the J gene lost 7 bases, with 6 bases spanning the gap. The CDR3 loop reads CASSLEGAEKLFF. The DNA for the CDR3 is TGTGCCAGCAGCTTAGAGGGGGCTGAAAAACTGTTTTTT.

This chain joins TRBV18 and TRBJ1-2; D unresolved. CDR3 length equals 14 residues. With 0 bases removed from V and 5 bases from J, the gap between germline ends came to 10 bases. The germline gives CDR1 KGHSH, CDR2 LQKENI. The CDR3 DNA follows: TGTGCCAGCTCACCACCCGGGGAACAGTATGGCTACACCTTC. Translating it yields CASSPPGEQYGYTF.

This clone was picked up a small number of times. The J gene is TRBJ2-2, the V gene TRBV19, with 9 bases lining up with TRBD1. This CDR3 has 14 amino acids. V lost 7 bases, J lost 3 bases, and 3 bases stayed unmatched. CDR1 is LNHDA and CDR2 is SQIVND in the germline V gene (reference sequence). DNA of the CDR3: TGTGCCAGTAAGGGGACAGGGCACACCGGGGAGCTGTTTTTT. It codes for CASKGTGHTGELFF.

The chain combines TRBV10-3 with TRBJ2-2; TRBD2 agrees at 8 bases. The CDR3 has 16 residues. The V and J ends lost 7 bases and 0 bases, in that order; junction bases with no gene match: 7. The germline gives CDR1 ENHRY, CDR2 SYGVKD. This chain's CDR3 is CAIKNAGGSNTGELFF. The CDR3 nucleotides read TGTGCCATCAAGAACGCGGGGGGTTCGAACACCGGGGAGCTGTTTTTT.

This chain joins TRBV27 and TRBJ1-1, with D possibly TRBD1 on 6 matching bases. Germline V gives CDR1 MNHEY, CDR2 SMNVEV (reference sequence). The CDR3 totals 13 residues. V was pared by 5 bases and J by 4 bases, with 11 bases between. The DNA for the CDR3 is TGTGCCAGCAGTGACGGGGGGCCCACTGAAGCTTTCTTT. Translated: CASSDGGPTEAFF.

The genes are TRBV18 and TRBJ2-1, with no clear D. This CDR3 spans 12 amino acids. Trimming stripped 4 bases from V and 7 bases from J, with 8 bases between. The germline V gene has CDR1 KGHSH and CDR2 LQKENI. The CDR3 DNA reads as TGTGCCAGCTCACGACAAGTTAATGAGCAGTTCTTC. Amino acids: CASSRQVNEQFF.

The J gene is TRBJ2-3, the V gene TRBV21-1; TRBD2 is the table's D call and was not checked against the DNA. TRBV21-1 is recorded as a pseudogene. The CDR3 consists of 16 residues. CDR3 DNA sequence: TGTGCCAGCAGCAAAGAGACTAGCGGGAAACCAGATACGCAGTATTTT. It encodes CASSKETSGKPDTQYF.